The 24 T cell receptor beta chains below all came from one sample that was sequenced in a study of T cells in Graves' hyperthyroidism and ophthalmopathy. Researchers took RNA transcripts and amplified the TCR beta CDR3 regions from them. With the HTBI primer set, the TCR CDR3 went through a first round of RT-PCR. One entry per CDR3 protein results from TCRdb running MiXCR on the multiplex PCR reads. The repertoire holds 550,000 to 650,000 distinct CDR3 sequences, roughly 14% seen once, with 4.5% to 6% in the top ten. Sequencing was carried out using blood. These receptors all stem from a woman in her twenties or thirties with Graves' hyperthyroidism that later progressed to Graves' ophthalmopathy.

Many counts were recorded for this clonotype. The chain is built from TRBV5-1 and TRBJ2-3; a possible D gene is TRBD2 (6 bases). The V gene lost 4 bases and the J gene lost 4 bases, with 13 bases spanning the gap. This CDR3 is built from 14 residues. Germline CDR1 reads SGHRS; CDR2 reads YFSETQ. In DNA, the CDR3 is TGCGCCAGCAGCCTCTCTAGCGATCCAGATACGCAGTATTTT. Amino acid sequence: CASSLSSDPDTQYF. Supplemented by reference TRBV5-1 and TRBJ2-3, the full variable domain reads KAGVTQTPRYLIKTRGQQVTLSCSPISGHRSVSWYQQTPGQGLQFLFEYFSETQRNKGNFPGRFSGRQFSNSRSEMNVSTLELGDSALYLCASSLSSDPDTQYFGPGTRLTVL.

This clonotype came up many times. This chain uses TRBV7-9 with TRBJ2-5; D possibly corresponds to TRBD2 (6 bases). V was clipped by 7 bases and J by 2 bases, with 17 bases between them. CDR1 is SEHNR and CDR2 is FQNEAQ in the germline V gene (reference sequence). The CDR3 runs to 15 residues. The CDR3 loop reads CASTTVEDYQETQYF. CDR3 DNA: TGTGCCAGCACCACAGTGGAGGACTATCAAGAGACCCAGTACTTC.

The sample holds many counts of this clonotype. V gene TRBV3-1 combines with J gene TRBJ2-7; 7 bases line up with TRBD1. Germline V gene data show CDR1 as LGHDT and CDR2 as YNNKEL (reference sequence). V shed 6 bases, J shed 2 bases, and the junction held 7 bases outside the gene matches. The CDR3 contains 14 residues. The CDR3 DNA sequence: TGTGCCAGCAGACAGGGGAGCGGAACCTACGAGCAGTACTTC. It codes for CASRQGSGTYEQYF.

In its sample, this clonotype was seen many times. The CDR3 reads CASSLNGGLWNEQFF. CDR3 nucleotide sequence: TGTGCCAGCAGCCTAAACGGGGGACTTTGGAATGAGCAGTTCTTC. The J gene is TRBJ2-1, the V gene TRBV11-2; maybe TRBD2 (6 bases). Trimming pared 5 bases from V and 7 bases from J, leaving 18 bases between. This CDR3 region has 15 residues. Germline CDR1 reads SGHAT; CDR2 reads FQNNGV.

J is TRBJ2-2 and V is TRBV2; no definite D call. Trimming shortened V by 11 bases and J by 5 bases, and 15 bases separated the two germline ends. The germline CDR1 and CDR2 sequences are SNHLY and FYNNEI. The CDR3 consists of 13 residues. The CDR3, as DNA: TGTGCCGGACGCCTGGGCTGGACCGGGGAGCTGTTTTTT. Residues: CAGRLGWTGELFF.

This clonotype was seen many times. This chain links TRBV7-2 with TRBJ1-5; 8 nucleotides line up with TRBD1. The CDR3 has 13 amino acids. Looked up from germline, CDR1 is SGHTA and CDR2 is FQGNSA. Trimming removed 6 bases from V and 7 bases from J; junction bases left unmatched: 5. The CDR3 nucleotides are TGTGCCAGCAGTTTGGCAGGGGGCCAGCCCCAGCATTTT. This sequence encodes CASSLAGGQPQHF.

This clonotype was seen many times. An end of the junction does not agree with germline; a read error may underlie this. The chain carries TRBV6-1 and TRBJ2-3, with D unresolved. Germline V CDR1 and CDR2: MNHNS, SASEGT. CDR3 size: 15 residues. The CDR3 sequence: CASTEPGQVGDTQYF. In nucleotides, the CDR3 is TGTGCCAGCACTGAACCCGGCCAGGTCGGAGATACGCAGTATTTT.

In this sample, this clonotype turned up many times. The chain carries TRBV5-1 and TRBJ2-2, with D uncertain. Germline values: CDR1 SGHRS, CDR2 YFSETQ. The CDR3 is 15 amino acids. Trimming removed 0 bases at V and 0 bases at J, with 6 bases between. The CDR3 loop is CASSLGHSNTGELFF. In DNA, the CDR3 is TGCGCCAGCAGCTTGGGACACTCGAACACCGGGGAGCTGTTTTTT.

For this clonotype: This clone may be a read error of a much larger clone one base away. This chain uses TRBV18 with TRBJ1-1; D unclear. CDR3 length: 14 amino acids. Germline V gene lookup returns CDR1 KGHSH and CDR2 LQKENI. Trimming removed 4 bases at V and 1 base at J, with 10 bases between. This CDR3 reads CASSLPPENTEAFF. The CDR3 coding sequence is TGTGCCAGCTCACTACCACCCGAGAACACTGAAGCTTTCTTT. Supplemented by reference TRBV18 and TRBJ1-1, the full variable domain reads NAGVMQNPRHLVRRRGQEARLRCSPMKGHSHVYWYRQLPEEGLKFMVYLQKENIIDESGMPKERFSAEFPKEGPSILRIQQVVRGDSAAYFCASSLPPENTEAFFGQGTRLTVV.

Regarding this clonotype: A much larger clone sits a single nucleotide away, making a read error possible. The V gene is TRBV6-5, the J gene TRBJ1-4, with D perhaps TRBD1 (6 bases). The CDR3 sequence is 15 residues long. V was pared by 0 bases and J by 12 bases, with 17 bases between. CDR1 MNHEY and CDR2 SVGAGI come from the germline V gene. In DNA, the CDR3 is TGTGCCAGCAGTTACTCGTTGGGGGCGGAAGAAGAACTGTTTTTT. Translation gives CASSYSLGAEEELFF.

This clonotype was detected a few times. This rearrangement joins TRBV28 to TRBJ2-2, with unresolved D. The CDR3 length is 12 residues. CDR1 is MDHEN, CDR2 SYDVKM, per germline. Trimming removed 8 bases at V and 9 bases at J, with 13 bases between. The CDR3: CASGQGLWELFF. The CDR3 DNA sequence: TGTGCCAGCGGCCAAGGCCTCTGGGAGCTGTTTTTT.

This clonotype was counted ten times or more. V is TRBV12-3 or TRBV12-4 and J is TRBJ1-5, with 9 bases identical to TRBD1. After removal of 0 bases from V and 6 bases from J, the junction contained 3 bases not matched to a gene. This CDR3 has 15 residues. The CDR3 loop is CASSLAGTGIQPQHF. The CDR3 DNA reads as TGTGCCAGCAGTTTAGCTGGGACAGGGATTCAGCCCCAGCATTTT.

This clonotype was observed at least ten times. The rearrangement links TRBV29-1 to TRBJ2-1, with a tentative D call TRBD2 (6 bases). V gave up 6 bases and J gave up 7 bases, with 13 bases separating them. This CDR3 contains 12 residues. Germline V gives CDR1 SQVTM, CDR2 ANQGSEA. The chain's CDR3 is CSVGVGGNEQFF. The CDR3 nucleotides are TGCAGCGTGGGGGTGGGGGGAAATGAGCAGTTCTTC.

This clonotype was picked up many times. This chain connects TRBV11-3 to TRBJ2-1, with TRBD2 identical over 14 bases. Germline values: CDR1 SGHNT, CDR2 YENEEA. The CDR3 has 18 residues. The junction had 13 bases not matched to a gene; V was cut back by 4 bases and J by 8 bases. Written as DNA, the CDR3 is TGTGCCAGCAGCTCATCGGGGACTAGCGGGAGTGCTTTCGATGAGCAGTTCTTC. Protein: CASSSSGTSGSAFDEQFF.

This clonotype has a count of ten or more. The rearrangement links TRBV7-3 to TRBJ1-3; D is perhaps TRBD1 (6 bases). This CDR3 is 16 amino acids long. Germline lookup yields CDR1 SGHTA and CDR2 FQGTGA. V lost 5 bases and J lost 0, with 14 bases in between. CDR3 sequence (DNA): TGTGCCAGCAGCCTGGACAGCCCGAGCTCTGGAAACACCATATATTTT. This encodes CASSLDSPSSGNTIYF.

This clonotype was observed many times. The chain combines TRBV11-2 with TRBJ1-4; D is perhaps TRBD1 (5 bases). The germline gives CDR1 SGHAT, CDR2 FQNNGV. Trimming removed 4 bases from V and 6 bases from J, with 9 bases in between. This CDR3 has 13 amino acids. For the CDR3, the DNA is TGTGCCAGCAGCTCAGGGTTTGATGAAAAACTGTTTTTT. Amino acids: CASSSGFDEKLFF.

The rearrangement joins TRBV18 to TRBJ1-5; a weak D match, TRBD1 (6 bases). Germline V gives CDR1 KGHSH, CDR2 LQKENI. This CDR3 contains 17 residues. Trimming pared 4 bases from V and 5 bases from J, leaving 21 bases between. This CDR3 is CASSQFKTRDNDQPQHF. CDR3 DNA sequence: TGTGCCAGCTCACAATTCAAAACTCGGGACAACGATCAGCCCCAGCATTTT.

The gene calls are TRBV7-2 and TRBJ2-1, with 7 bases that match TRBD2. Trimming took 5 bases from V and 7 from J; bases not matched to a gene: 11. The germline gives CDR1 SGHTA, CDR2 FQGNSA. The CDR3 is 15 amino acids. CDR3 loop: CASSLSGGSRNEQFF. CDR3 bases: TGTGCCAGCAGCCTAAGTGGCGGGAGCCGTAATGAGCAGTTCTTC. Drawing the rest from reference TRBV7-2 and TRBJ2-1, the complete variable domain is GAGVSQSPSNKVTEKGKDVELRCDPISGHTALYWYRQSLGQGLEFLIYFQGNSAPDKSGLPSDRFSAERTGGSVSTLTIQRTQQEDSAVYLCASSLSGGSRNEQFFGPGTRLTVL.

This clonotype was found many times. The CDR3 reads CASSPDRDGSPLHF. CDR3 nucleotide sequence: TGTGCCAGCTCACCGGACAGGGACGGGTCACCCCTCCACTTT. V gene TRBV18 combines with J gene TRBJ1-6; 8 nucleotides align to TRBD1. The length of the CDR3 is 14 residues. From germline, CDR1 is KGHSH and CDR2 LQKENI. V trimming: 3 bases; J trimming: 10 bases; junction bases outside the gene matches: 5.

Many counts were recorded for this clonotype. The V and J genes are TRBV11-1 and TRBJ2-5, with D possibly being TRBD1 (5 bases). The CDR3 consists of 15 residues. Germline V gives CDR1 SGHAT, CDR2 FQDESV (reference sequence). The V gene lost 1 base and the J gene lost 3 bases, with 12 bases spanning the gap. CDR3 nucleotide sequence: TGTGCCAGCAGCTTAGTGGGGCCCAGAGAAGAGACCCAGTACTTC. Its protein product is CASSLVGPREETQYF.

This clonotype occurred many times. This sequence joins TRBV30 and TRBJ2-1; D not certain. The V end was cut by 5 bases, the J end by 0 bases, with 14 bases between. The CDR3 loop spans 15 amino acids. The germline V gene encodes CDR1 GTSNPN and CDR2 SVGIG (reference sequence). CDR3 bases: TGTGCCTGGTCTGGAATACAGAGCTCCTACAATGAGCAGTTCTTC. Encoded protein: CAWSGIQSSYNEQFF.

This clonotype was detected many times. The chain employs TRBV5-5 and TRBJ1-1; tentatively, D is TRBD1 (5 bases). Trimming stripped 4 bases from V and 4 bases from J, with 11 bases between. CDR1 and CDR2 (germline): SGHKS, YYEKEE (reference sequence). The CDR3 sequence is 13 residues long. The CDR3 DNA is TGTGCCAGCAGCGAACAGGTATTCACTGAAGCTTTCTTT. Translated: CASSEQVFTEAFF.

The chain has TRBV7-2 and TRBJ1-5; D ambiguous. From germline, CDR1 is SGHTA and CDR2 FQGNSA. CDR3 size: 12 residues. V lost 5 bases and J 3 bases, leaving 5 bases between the germline ends. The CDR3, as DNA: TGTGCCAGCAGCATCCTCAATCAGCCCCAGCATTTT. This encodes CASSILNQPQHF.

The rearrangement joins TRBV4-3 to TRBJ2-7, with D uncertain. V lost 0 bases and J lost 2, with 11 bases in between. Looked up from germline, CDR1 is LGHNA and CDR2 is YSLEER. The CDR3 length is 15 residues. The CDR3 sequence is CASSQEGEPAYEQYF. The CDR3 region has the DNA TGCGCCAGCAGCCAAGAAGGAGAACCCGCCTACGAGCAGTACTTC.